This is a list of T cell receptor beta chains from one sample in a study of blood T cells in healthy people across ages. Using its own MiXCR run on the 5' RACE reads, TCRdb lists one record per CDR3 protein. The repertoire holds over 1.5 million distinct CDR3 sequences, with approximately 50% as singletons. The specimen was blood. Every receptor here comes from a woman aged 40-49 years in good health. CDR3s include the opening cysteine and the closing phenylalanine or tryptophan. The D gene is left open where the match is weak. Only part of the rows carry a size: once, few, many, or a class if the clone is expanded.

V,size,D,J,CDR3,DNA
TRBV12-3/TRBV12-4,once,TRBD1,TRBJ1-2,CASSSITGVNGYTF,TGTGCCAGCAGTTCGATAACAGGGGTCAACGGCTACACCTTC
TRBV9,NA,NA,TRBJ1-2,CASSAPGEFRLRGYTF,TGTGCCAGCAGCGCCCCCGGAGAGTTTCGTCTTCGCGGCTACACCTTC
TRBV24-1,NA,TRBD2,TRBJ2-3,CATSDPSGGLARAQYF,TGTGCCACCAGTGATCCAAGCGGGGGCCTTGCTAGGGCGCAGTATTTT
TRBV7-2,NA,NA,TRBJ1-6,CASTHTSSYNSPLHF,TGTGCCAGCACCCACACGAGCTCCTATAATTCACCCCTCCACTTT
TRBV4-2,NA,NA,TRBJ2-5,CASSQASGVARETQYF,TGTGCCAGCAGCCAAGCATCGGGGGTAGCGCGGGAGACCCAGTACTTC
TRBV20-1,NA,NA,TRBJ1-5,CSARGSGRGYSNQPQHF,TGCAGTGCTAGAGGTTCCGGGCGGGGGTATAGCAATCAGCCCCAGCATTTT
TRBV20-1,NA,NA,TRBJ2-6,CSARASGSGANVLTF,TGCAGTGCTAGAGCCTCAGGCTCTGGGGCCAACGTCCTGACTTTC
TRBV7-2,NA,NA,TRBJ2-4,CASSLISTGLAGGKNIQYF,TGTGCCAGCAGCTTGATTTCGACCGGGCTAGCAGGAGGCAAAAACATTCAGTACTTC
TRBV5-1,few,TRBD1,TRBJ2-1,CASNTGARNNEQFF,TGCGCCAGCAACACAGGGGCCAGGAACAATGAGCAGTTCTTC
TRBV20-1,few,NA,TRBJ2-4,CSARPTEGGLRGNIQYF,TGCAGTGCCCGTCCTACGGAGGGGGGGCTTAGGGGAAACATTCAGTACTTC
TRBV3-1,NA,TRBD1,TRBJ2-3,CASINTGGSTDTQYF,TGTGCCAGCATAAATACAGGGGGGAGCACAGATACGCAGTATTTT
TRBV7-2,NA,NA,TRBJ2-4,CASSPETLTKNIQYF,TGTGCCAGCAGCCCAGAGACCCTAACCAAAAACATTCAGTACTTC
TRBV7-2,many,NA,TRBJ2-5,CASSPVAETQYF,TGTGCCAGCAGCCCCGTGGCCGAGACCCAGTACTTC
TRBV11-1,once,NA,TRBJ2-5,CASSPNPGGETQYF,TGTGCCAGCAGCCCAAACCCGGGTGGGGAGACCCAGTACTTC
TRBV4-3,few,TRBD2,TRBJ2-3,CASSFTSGGLYVDTQYF,TGCGCCAGCAGCTTCACCAGCGGGGGCCTCTATGTAGATACGCAGTATTTT
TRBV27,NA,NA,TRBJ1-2,CASSFSAGEVPLGYTF,TGTGCCAGCAGTTTTTCGGCAGGGGAGGTGCCGCTTGGCTACACCTTC
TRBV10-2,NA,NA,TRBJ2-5,CASSETGRGGKTQYF,TGCGCCAGCAGTGAGACGGGCAGGGGTGGAAAGACCCAGTACTTC
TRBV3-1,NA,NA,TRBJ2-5,CASSQASAGETQYF,TGTGCCAGCAGCCAAGCATCGGCCGGAGAGACCCAGTACTTC
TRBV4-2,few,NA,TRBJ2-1,CASSQEGAIQFF,TGTGCCAGCAGCCAAGAGGGGGCAATACAGTTCTTC
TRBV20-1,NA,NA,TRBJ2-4,CSGSSTGTLAKNIQYF,TGCAGCGGAAGTTCAACGGGGACTCTAGCCAAAAACATTCAGTACTTC
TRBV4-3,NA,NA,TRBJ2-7,CASSQESGGGPSYEQYF,TGCGCCAGCAGCCAAGAATCGGGGGGCGGTCCCTCCTACGAGCAGTACTTC
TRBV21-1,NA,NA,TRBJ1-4,CASARRMASYEKLFF,TGCGCCAGCGCCCGACGAATGGCATCCTATGAAAAACTGTTTTTT
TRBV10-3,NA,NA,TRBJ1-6,CAISEQGPQNSPLHF,TGTGCCATCAGTGAGCAGGGGCCTCAGAATTCACCCCTCCACTTT
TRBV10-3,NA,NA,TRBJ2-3,CAIRGNTQYF,TGTGCCATCAGGGGTAATACGCAGTATTTT
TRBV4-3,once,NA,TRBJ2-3,CASSQDRGPALTDTQYF,TGCGCCAGCAGCCAAGATCGTGGACCCGCTTTGACAGATACGCAGTATTTT
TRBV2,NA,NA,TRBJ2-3,CASSEEQVKGDTQYF,TGTGCCAGCAGTGAAGAACAGGTCAAAGGTGATACGCAGTATTTT
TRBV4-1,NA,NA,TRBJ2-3,CASSQTTVSTDTQYF,TGCGCCAGCAGCCAAACGACAGTTAGCACAGATACGCAGTATTTT
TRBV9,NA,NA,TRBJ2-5,CASSVGLVQETQYF,TGTGCCAGCAGCGTAGGGTTAGTACAAGAGACCCAGTACTTC
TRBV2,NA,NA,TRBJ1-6,CASSDFGNSPLHF,TGTGCCAGCAGTGATTTTGGAAATTCACCCCTCCACTTT
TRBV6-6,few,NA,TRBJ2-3,CASSSVAVGTDTQYF,TGTGCCAGCAGCTCCGTAGCGGTGGGCACAGATACGCAGTATTTT
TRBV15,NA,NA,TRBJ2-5,CATTSPGKETQYF,TGTGCCACCACCAGCCCAGGGAAAGAGACCCAGTACTTC
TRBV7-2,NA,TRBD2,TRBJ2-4,CASSVLAGDGVAKNIQYF,TGTGCCAGCAGCGTACTAGCGGGGGATGGGGTAGCCAAAAACATTCAGTACTTC
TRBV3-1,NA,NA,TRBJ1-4,CASSQVDKLFF,TGTGCCAGCAGCCAAGTGGACAAACTGTTTTTT
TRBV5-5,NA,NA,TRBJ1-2,CASSLLFGLSGYTF,TGTGCCAGCAGCCTTCTTTTTGGTCTAAGTGGCTACACCTTC
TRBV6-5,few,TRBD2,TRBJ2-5,CASRARGETQYF,TGTGCCAGCAGGGCGCGGGGGGAGACCCAGTACTTC
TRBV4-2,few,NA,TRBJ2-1,CASSYVGGKSREQFF,TGTGCCAGCAGCTACGTGGGGGGCAAGTCTCGGGAGCAGTTCTTC
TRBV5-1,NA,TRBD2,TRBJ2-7,CASSPAPSGDSYEQYF,TGCGCCAGCAGCCCCGCTCCTAGCGGGGACTCCTACGAGCAGTACTTC
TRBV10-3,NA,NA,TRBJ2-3,CAISEHRRLGPGTDTQYF,TGTGCCATCAGTGAGCATCGTAGACTGGGGCCCGGCACAGATACGCAGTATTTT
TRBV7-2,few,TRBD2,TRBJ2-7,CASSPGGVNYEQYF,TGTGCCAGCAGCCCGGGGGGGGTAAACTACGAGCAGTACTTC
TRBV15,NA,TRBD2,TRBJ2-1,CATSKGPGLAGNEQFF,TGTGCCACCAGCAAAGGTCCGGGACTAGCGGGCAATGAGCAGTTCTTC
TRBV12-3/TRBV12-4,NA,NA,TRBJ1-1,CASTPSGTFYTEAFF,TGTGCCAGCACTCCCTCCGGGACATTTTACACTGAAGCTTTCTTT
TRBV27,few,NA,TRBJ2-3,CASSLGVKFDTQYF,TGTGCCAGCAGCTTGGGGGTGAAATTCGATACGCAGTATTTT
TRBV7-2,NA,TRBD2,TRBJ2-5,CASSSEGLAGGETQYF,TGTGCCAGCAGCTCAGAGGGACTAGCGGGGGGGGAGACCCAGTACTTC
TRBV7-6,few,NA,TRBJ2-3,CASSSLYLSNTDTQYF,TGTGCCAGCAGCTCCCTATATCTATCCAACACAGATACGCAGTATTTT
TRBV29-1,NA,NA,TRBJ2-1,CSVELRRGLGYNEQFF,TGCAGCGTTGAATTGCGTCGGGGGCTCGGCTACAATGAGCAGTTCTTC
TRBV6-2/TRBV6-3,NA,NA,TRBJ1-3,CASSYPDSYSGNTIYF,TGTGCCAGCAGTTACCCGGACAGCTACTCTGGAAACACCATATATTTT
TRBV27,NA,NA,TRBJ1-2,CASSLSGTDEDYGYTF,TGTGCCAGCAGTTTATCCGGGACGGACGAAGACTATGGCTACACCTTC
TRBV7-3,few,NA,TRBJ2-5,CASRDPPKETQYF,TGTGCCAGCAGAGATCCCCCTAAAGAGACCCAGTACTTC
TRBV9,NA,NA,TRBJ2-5,CAGSVGGSQETQYF,TGTGCCGGCAGCGTAGGAGGGTCCCAAGAGACCCAGTACTTC
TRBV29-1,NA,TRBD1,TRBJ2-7,CSVTGTVLRSEQYF,TGCAGCGTTACCGGGACAGTCCTACGGTCCGAGCAGTACTTC
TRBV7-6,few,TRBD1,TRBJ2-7,CASSGQEYEQYF,TGTGCCAGCAGCGGACAGGAATACGAGCAGTACTTC